What follows are 25 T cell receptor beta chains derived from one specimen sequenced in a study of resident and recirculating memory T cells in vitiligo. Repertoires were generated with immunoSEQ multiplex PCR, while TCRdb's copy carries only in-frame clones and drops some. The sample lists roughly 76,000 clones, 80% to 95% occurring once. Sequencing used blood. These receptors came from a male donor with vitiligo.

The chain uses TRBV30 and TRBJ1-3; possibly TRBD1 for D (6 bases). The germline V and J ends were trimmed by 0 bases and 0 bases, with 12 bases remaining between them. The germline V gene has CDR1 GTSNPN and CDR2 SVGIG (reference sequence). There are 16 residues in the CDR3. The CDR3 nucleotides read TGTGCCTGGAGTGTACCCACAGGGAGCTCTGGAAACACCATATATTTT. Its translation is CAWSVPTGSSGNTIYF.

The chain combines TRBV7-9 with TRBJ2-7, with TRBD2 matching over 8 bases. CDR3 length: 14 residues. Trimming took 5 bases from V and 5 from J; bases not matched to a gene: 8. CDR1 SEHNR and CDR2 FQNEAQ come from the germline V gene (reference sequence). The CDR3 is CASSLGLANHEQYF. The CDR3 nucleotides read TGTGCCAGCAGCCTCGGACTAGCCAACCACGAGCAGTACTTC. Complete variable domain (other parts from reference TRBV7-9 and TRBJ2-7): DTGVSQNPRHKITKRGQNVTFRCDPISEHNRLYWYRQTLGQGPEFLTYFQNEAQLEKSRLLSDRFSAERPKGSFSTLEIQRTEQGDSAMYLCASSLGLANHEQYFGPGTRLTVT.

V is TRBV27 and J is TRBJ1-6, with 9 bases that match TRBD1. Germline values: CDR1 MNHEY, CDR2 SMNVEV (reference sequence). V lost 3 bases to trimming and J lost 5 bases; unmatched junction nucleotides: 11. This CDR3 is 18 amino acids long. The CDR3 loop is CASSFLLGTGINNSPLHF. Written as DNA, the CDR3 is TGTGCCAGCAGTTTTCTCTTGGGGACAGGGATTAATAATTCACCCCTCCACTTT.

The chain uses TRBV6-6 and TRBJ2-2; 16 bases line up with TRBD2. Germline V lookup: CDR1 MNHNY, CDR2 SVGAGI (reference sequence). V shed 5 bases and J 6 bases; nucleotides not matched to a gene: 0. CDR3 length: 15 amino acids. The CDR3 region is CASSGTSGGAGELFF. The CDR3 coding sequence is TGTGCCAGCAGTGGGACTAGCGGGGGGGCCGGGGAGCTGTTTTTT.

The genes are TRBV10-3 and TRBJ1-2, with 7 bases aligning to TRBD1. This CDR3 spans 15 amino acids. The V gene end was trimmed by 5 bases and the J gene end by 7 bases; junction bases not matched to a gene: 13. Per the germline V gene, CDR1 is ENHRY and CDR2 is SYGVKD. The CDR3 nucleotides are TGTGCCATCAGTCAAACAGGGGTCACCTCCCCTGGCTACACCTTC. Translating it yields CAISQTGVTSPGYTF.

The CDR3 region is CASSPSLTRADTQYF. CDR3 in DNA: TGTGCCAGCAGCCCCTCTTTGACTAGAGCAGATACGCAGTATTTT. This chain connects TRBV7-6 to TRBJ2-3; D is possibly TRBD2 (6 bases). The CDR3 consists of 15 residues. Per germline, CDR1 SGHVS and CDR2 FNYEAQ. Between the trimmed V and J ends, which lost 5 bases and 4 bases, there was a span of 16 bases.

V is TRBV7-3 and J is TRBJ2-1; TRBD2 matches at 10 bases. V shed 6 bases and J 6 bases; nucleotides not matched to a gene: 8. Per germline, CDR1 SGHTA and CDR2 FQGTGA. The CDR3 consists of 15 residues. This CDR3 reads CASSLSGGAANEQFF. The CDR3 DNA reads as TGTGCCAGCAGTCTCAGCGGGGGGGCCGCCAATGAGCAGTTCTTC.

This chain links TRBV9 with TRBJ2-1, with 9 bases matching TRBD1. The CDR3 sequence is 15 residues long. V was pared by 3 bases and J by 3 bases, with 4 bases of the junction left unmatched. Germline V gives CDR1 SGDLS, CDR2 YYNGEE. The CDR3 DNA reads as TGTGCCAGCAGCGCCTGGGACAGGGTCTACAATGAGCAGTTCTTC. Encoded protein: CASSAWDRVYNEQFF.

This sequence joins TRBV5-1 and TRBJ2-3, with 10 nucleotides matching TRBD1. The germline CDR1 and CDR2 sequences are SGHRS and YFSETQ. This CDR3 is built from 13 residues. The ends lost 4 bases at V and 14 bases at J; junction bases unmatched: 10. The CDR3 reads CASSIPGQGEVYF. The CDR3 bases are TGCGCCAGCAGCATACCCGGACAGGGGGAGGTGTATTTT.

This chain links TRBV5-1 with TRBJ2-2, with 7 bases lining up with TRBD1. This CDR3 has 15 residues. CDR1 is SGHRS and CDR2 is YFSETQ in the germline V gene. With V trimmed by 4 bases and J by 5 bases, 8 bases remained unmatched. The CDR3 DNA reads TGCGCCAGCAGCCTTGACAGGGTCGAAACCGGGGAGCTGTTTTTT. It specifies CASSLDRVETGELFF.

The chain couples TRBV2 to TRBJ1-1; D is unresolved. V lost 4 bases to trimming and J lost 6 bases, with 15 bases between them. The CDR3 has 14 residues. CDR1 SNHLY and CDR2 FYNNEI come from the germline V gene. CDR3 amino acids: CASSGVAAHAEAFF. Written as DNA, the CDR3 is TGTGCCAGCAGTGGTGTGGCGGCGCACGCTGAAGCTTTCTTT.

This chain connects TRBV4-1 to TRBJ2-1; 8 bases align to TRBD2. After removal of 1 base from V and 4 bases from J, the junction contained 9 bases not matched to a gene. The CDR3 length is 17 residues. From germline, CDR1 is MGHRA and CDR2 YSYEKL. In nucleotides, the CDR3 is TGCGCCAGCAGCCAAGTTTCCGGCGCGGGGGGTTACAATGAGCAGTTCTTC. Its protein is CASSQVSGAGGYNEQFF.

The chain recombines TRBV6-1 with TRBJ1-2; TRBD1 agrees at 11 bases. The ends lost 4 bases at V and 8 bases at J; junction bases unmatched: 3. Germline V gives CDR1 MNHNS, CDR2 SASEGT. The CDR3 totals 13 residues. CDR3 bases: TGTGCCAGCAGTGGGACAGGGGGCTACGGCTACACCTTC. It yields the protein CASSGTGGYGYTF.

This chain joins TRBV10-1 and TRBJ2-7, with TRBD2 as a possible D gene (6 bases). This CDR3 is 17 amino acids long. CDR1 and CDR2 (germline): WNHNN, SYGVQD (reference sequence). Trimming left V 1 base short and J 0 bases short, with 16 bases between. DNA of the CDR3: TGCGCCAGCAGTGAGTGGAGGGAAAGGAAGACCTCCTACGAGCAGTACTTC. Amino acid sequence: CASSEWRERKTSYEQYF.

The rearrangement links TRBV5-1 to TRBJ1-5; D is ambiguous. Germline CDR1 and CDR2: SGHRS and YFSETQ. V lost 0 bases to trimming and J lost 8 bases, with 9 bases between them. This CDR3 comprises 13 residues. The DNA for the CDR3 is TGCGCCAGCAGCTTGGGTTCCGGGGAGCCCCAGCATTTT. The encoded protein is CASSLGSGEPQHF.

The chain joins TRBV6-5 to TRBJ1-5; D gene uncertain. Germline V CDR1 and CDR2: MNHEY, SVGAGI. The length of the CDR3 is 13 residues. Trimming took off 11 bases at V and 4 bases at J, with 15 bases between the two ends. CDR3 nucleotide sequence: TGTGCCGCCGGCGGCGATCGGAATCAGCCCCAGCATTTT. It encodes CAAGGDRNQPQHF.

The chain couples TRBV28 to TRBJ2-7; 9 nucleotides agree with TRBD1. V lost 3 bases to trimming and J lost 6 bases; unmatched junction nucleotides: 9. CDR1 is MDHEN and CDR2 is SYDVKM in the germline V gene. The CDR3 is 15 residues long. The CDR3 loop is CASSFLQGALREQYF. DNA for the CDR3: TGTGCCAGCAGTTTTTTACAGGGGGCGCTGCGCGAGCAGTACTTC. Using reference TRBV28 and TRBJ2-7 for the parts outside the CDR3, the full variable domain is DVKVTQSSRYLVKRTGEKVFLECVQDMDHENMFWYRQDPGLGLRLIYFSYDVKMKEKGDIPEGYSVSREKKERFSLILESASTNQTSMYLCASSFLQGALREQYFGPGTRLTVT.

The V and J genes are TRBV7-9 and TRBJ2-1, with TRBD2 matching 7 bases. The CDR3 runs to 16 residues. V was clipped by 4 bases and J by 1 base; unmatched bases: 7. In germline, CDR1 is SEHNR, CDR2 FQNEAQ (reference sequence). CDR3 amino acids: CASSSGRGNSYNEQFF. The CDR3 nucleotides are TGTGCCAGCAGCTCAGGGAGGGGCAATTCCTACAATGAGCAGTTCTTC.

This sequence joins TRBV5-8 and TRBJ2-3, with 8 bases matching TRBD2. Looked up from germline, CDR1 is SGHTS and CDR2 is YDEGEE. This CDR3 has 20 amino acids. V gave up 3 bases and J gave up 0 bases; unmatched junction bases: 18. The CDR3 here is CASSSGIGTRVGGSTDTQYF. The CDR3 DNA reads TGTGCCAGCAGCTCGGGGATCGGGACTAGGGTCGGCGGTAGCACAGATACGCAGTATTTT.

The chain is built from TRBV5-6 and TRBJ1-1, with D perhaps matching TRBD1 (5 bases). V gave up 1 base and J gave up 6 bases, with 19 bases separating them. CDR3 size: 16 residues. Germline V gives CDR1 SGHDT, CDR2 YYEEEE. The CDR3: CASSLLTDLVGPEAFF. CDR3 sequence (DNA): TGTGCCAGCAGCTTGCTGACAGACCTTGTCGGACCTGAAGCTTTCTTT.

Of note for this clone: Other DNA variants within this sample encode the same CDR3. The chain employs TRBV5-1 and TRBJ2-5, with D possibly TRBD2 on 6 matching bases. The V and J ends lost 4 bases and 2 bases respectively, with 15 bases between them. The CDR3 runs 15 residues. The germline CDR1 and CDR2 sequences are SGHRS and YFSETQ. This chain's CDR3 is CASSKGGAVQETQYF. In DNA, the CDR3 is TGCGCCAGCAGCAAAGGAGGGGCCGTACAAGAGACCCAGTACTTC.

This sequence joins TRBV5-4 and TRBJ2-7; D is possibly TRBD2 (6 bases). This CDR3 is built from 12 residues. V lost 2 bases and J lost 6, with 9 bases in between. Germline CDR1 is SGHNT and CDR2 is YYREEE (reference sequence). CDR3 in DNA: TGTGCCAGCAGCTTTAACGGGGGCGAGCAGTACTTC. As protein: CASSFNGGEQYF.

The chain uses TRBV29-1 and TRBJ2-5, with 11 bases that match TRBD1. From germline, CDR1 is SQVTM and CDR2 ANQGSEA. With V trimmed by 7 bases and J by 5 bases, 6 bases remained unmatched. This CDR3 comprises 13 residues. The CDR3 bases are TGCAGCGGGGGACAGGGGGGGTGGGAGACCCAGTACTTC. Protein: CSGGQGGWETQYF.

This clone was picked up one time. The chain couples TRBV7-9 to TRBJ2-7; 8 bases line up with TRBD1. This CDR3 spans 16 amino acids. The germline V gene has CDR1 SEHNR and CDR2 FQNEAQ (reference sequence). The V and J ends lost 5 bases and 3 bases, in that order; junction bases with no gene match: 12. Written as DNA, the CDR3 is TGTGCCAGCAGCACAACGCGAGGGACAGGCTTCTACGAGCAGTACTTC. As protein: CASSTTRGTGFYEQYF. The whole variable domain, filled in from reference TRBV7-9 and TRBJ2-7, reads DTGVSQNPRHKITKRGQNVTFRCDPISEHNRLYWYRQTLGQGPEFLTYFQNEAQLEKSRLLSDRFSAERPKGSFSTLEIQRTEQGDSAMYLCASSTTRGTGFYEQYFGPGTRLTVT.

For this clone: A far more abundant clone sits one base away, making this likely a read error. The chain employs TRBV4-3 and TRBJ1-1; D not resolved. This CDR3 region has 17 residues. Germline CDR1 and CDR2: LGHNA and YSLEER. V shed 1 base and J shed 1 base, with 16 bases lying between them. DNA for the CDR3: TGCGCCAGCAGCCAAGGTGTGGCGGGTATTGCGAACACTGAAGCTTTCTTT. Translation: CASSQGVAGIANTEAFF.